These 3 T cell receptor beta chains originate from one sample sequenced in a study of graft-versus-host responses after intestinal transplantation. These receptors are not linked to any known antigen. TCRdb's table, derived via immunoSEQ multiplex PCR, lists solely in-frame clones and lacks some. This table has about 59,000 clones, roughly 93% appearing once. Sequencing was performed on unstimulated CD4+ T cells sorted from spleen or lymph node cells, taken before transplant. The receptors stem from a human donor who was the organ donor for an intestinal transplant.

The rearrangement uses TRBV5-4 and TRBJ1-2, with D tentatively TRBD1 (5 bases). The CDR3 runs to 13 residues. Germline V gene sequence: CDR1 SGHNT, CDR2 YYREEE (reference sequence). Trimming stripped 4 bases from V and 8 bases from J, with 15 bases between. The CDR3 nucleotides are TGTGCCAGCAGCAGAGACAGATTCGAAGGCTACACCTTC. Translated: CASSRDRFEGYTF.

This clone appeared a single time. An end of the junction differs from the germline gene, which may be a read error. CDR3 in amino acids: CASSKQSKGVETQYF. CDR3 nucleotide sequence: TGTGCTAGCAGCAAACAATCTAAGGGGGTAGAGACCCAGTACTTC. The V call is TRBV7-7, the J call TRBJ2-5, with D possibly being TRBD1 (6 bases). The CDR3 contains 15 residues. Germline V CDR1 and CDR2: SSHAT, FNYEAQ (reference sequence).

The CDR3 region has the DNA TGTGCCAGCAGTCCCCTTTCGGGGGTCGGGTGGAATCAAGAGACCCAGTACTTC. Amino acids: CASSPLSGVGWNQETQYF. V and J are TRBV27 and TRBJ2-5; weak D call: TRBD2 (6 bases). The CDR3 is 18 residues long. V was cut by 5 bases and J by 2 bases, with 24 bases left in between. CDR1 is MNHEY and CDR2 is SMNVEV in the germline V gene (reference sequence).